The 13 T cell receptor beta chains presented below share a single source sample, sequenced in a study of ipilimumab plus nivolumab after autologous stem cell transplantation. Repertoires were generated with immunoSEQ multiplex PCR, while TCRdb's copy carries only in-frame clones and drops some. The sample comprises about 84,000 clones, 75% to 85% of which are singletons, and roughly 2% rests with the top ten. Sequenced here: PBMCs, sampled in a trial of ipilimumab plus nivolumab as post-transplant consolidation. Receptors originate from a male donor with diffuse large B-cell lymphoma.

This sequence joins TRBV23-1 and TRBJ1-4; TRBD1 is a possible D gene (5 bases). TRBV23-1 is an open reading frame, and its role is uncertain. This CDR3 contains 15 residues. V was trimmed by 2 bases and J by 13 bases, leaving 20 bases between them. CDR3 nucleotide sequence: TGCGCCAGCAGTCAACCTACAGGACAAAGAAGAGGACTGTTTTTT. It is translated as CASSQPTGQRRGLFF.

The CDR3 sequence: CASTNSGTGYEKLFF. Written as DNA, the CDR3 is TGTGCCAGCACCAACTCCGGGACAGGGTATGAAAAACTGTTTTTT. The V and J genes are TRBV4-2 and TRBJ1-4; 9 bases align to TRBD1. The CDR3 totals 15 residues. Germline-derived CDR1 and CDR2 are LGHNA and YNFKEQ. After removal of 7 bases from V and 6 bases from J, the junction contained 9 bases not matched to a gene.

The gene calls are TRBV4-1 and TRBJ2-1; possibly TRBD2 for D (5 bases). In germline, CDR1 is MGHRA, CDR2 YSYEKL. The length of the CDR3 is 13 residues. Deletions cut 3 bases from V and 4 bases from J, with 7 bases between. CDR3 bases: TGCGCCAGCAGCCAGGACTCATACAATGAGCAGTTCTTC. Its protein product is CASSQDSYNEQFF.

The DNA of the CDR3 is TGTGCCAGTAGTACCGAGCAGACTAGCTGGGACAGGAGGACGCAGTATTTT. Amino acids: CASSTEQTSWDRRTQYF. The V gene is TRBV19, the J gene TRBJ2-3, with D possibly TRBD1 on 8 matching bases. Deletions cut 4 bases from V and 9 bases from J, with 26 bases between. Germline V lookup: CDR1 LNHDA, CDR2 SQIVND (reference sequence). This CDR3 contains 17 residues. The variable domain in full, completed from reference TRBV19 and TRBJ2-3, reads DGGITQSPKYLFRKEGQNVTLSCEQNLNHDAMYWYRQDPGQGLRLIYYSQIVNDFQKGDIAEGYSVSREKKESFPLTVTSAQKNPTAFYLCASSTEQTSWDRRTQYFGPGTRLTVL.

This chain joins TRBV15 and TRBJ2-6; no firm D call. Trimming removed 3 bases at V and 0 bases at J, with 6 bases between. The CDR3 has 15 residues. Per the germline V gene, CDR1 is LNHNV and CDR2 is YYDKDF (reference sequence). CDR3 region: CATSSFGSGANVLTF. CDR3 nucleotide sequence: TGTGCCACCAGCAGCTTCGGCTCTGGGGCCAACGTCCTGACTTTC. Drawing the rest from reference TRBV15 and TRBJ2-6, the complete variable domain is DAMVIQNPRYQVTQFGKPVTLSCSQTLNHNVMYWYQQKSSQAPKLLFHYYDKDFNNEADTPDNFQSRRPNTSFCFLDIRSPGLGDTAMYLCATSSFGSGANVLTFGAGSRLTVL.

CDR3 amino acids: CASSYMENNEQFF. The CDR3 DNA follows: TGTGCCAGCAGTTACATGGAAAACAATGAGCAGTTCTTC. The J gene is TRBJ2-1, the V gene TRBV6-5, with D hard to call. CDR1 MNHEY and CDR2 SVGAGI come from the germline V gene. The CDR3 is made up of 13 amino acids. Trimming stripped 2 bases from V and 5 bases from J, with 7 bases between.

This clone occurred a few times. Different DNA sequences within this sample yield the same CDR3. CDR3: CASSQGQGPDTQYF. The CDR3 DNA is TGCGCCAGCAGCCAGGGACAGGGGCCAGATACGCAGTATTTT. The rearrangement uses TRBV4-1 and TRBJ2-3; TRBD1 aligns across 10 bases. Germline V gives CDR1 MGHRA, CDR2 YSYEKL. The CDR3 has 14 residues. The ends lost 3 bases at V and 4 bases at J; junction bases unmatched: 1.

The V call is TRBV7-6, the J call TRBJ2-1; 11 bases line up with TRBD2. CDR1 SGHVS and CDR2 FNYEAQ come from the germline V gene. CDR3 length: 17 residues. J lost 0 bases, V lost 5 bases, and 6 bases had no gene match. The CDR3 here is CASSTPSGGLSYNEQFF. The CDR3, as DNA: TGTGCCAGCAGCACCCCTAGCGGGGGGCTCTCCTACAATGAGCAGTTCTTC.

The CDR3 nucleotides are TGTGCCAGCAGACGGACTGGCCAGGGCTACGAGCAGTACTTC. As protein: CASRRTGQGYEQYF. The chain is built from TRBV2 and TRBJ2-7; D may be TRBD1 or TRBD2 (5 bases each). CDR1 and CDR2 from the germline V gene are SNHLY and FYNNEI. V lost 6 bases and J 3 bases, leaving 15 bases between the germline ends. The CDR3 spans 14 residues. The variable domain in full, with the rest retrieved from reference TRBV2 and TRBJ2-7, is EPEVTQTPSHQVTQMGQEVILRCVPISNHLYFYWYRQILGQKVEFLVSFYNNEISEKSEIFDDQFSVERPDGSNFTLKIRSTKLEDSAMYFCASRRTGQGYEQYFGPGTRLTVT.

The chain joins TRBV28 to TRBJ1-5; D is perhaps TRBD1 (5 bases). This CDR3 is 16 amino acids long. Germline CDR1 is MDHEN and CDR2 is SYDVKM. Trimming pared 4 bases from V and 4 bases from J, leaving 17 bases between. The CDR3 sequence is CASSSSTRGRNQPQHF. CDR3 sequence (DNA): TGTGCCAGCAGTTCGTCGACGCGGGGCAGAAATCAGCCCCAGCATTTT. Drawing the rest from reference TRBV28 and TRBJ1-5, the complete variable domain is DVKVTQSSRYLVKRTGEKVFLECVQDMDHENMFWYRQDPGLGLRLIYFSYDVKMKEKGDIPEGYSVSREKKERFSLILESASTNQTSMYLCASSSSTRGRNQPQHFGDGTRLSIL.

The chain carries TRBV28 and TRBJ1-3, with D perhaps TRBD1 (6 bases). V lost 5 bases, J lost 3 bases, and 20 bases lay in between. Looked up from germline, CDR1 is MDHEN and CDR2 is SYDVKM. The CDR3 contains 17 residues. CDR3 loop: CASSPPLGGGDGNTIYF. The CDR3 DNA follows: TGTGCCAGCAGTCCTCCCCTCGGCGGGGGCGATGGAAACACCATATATTTT.

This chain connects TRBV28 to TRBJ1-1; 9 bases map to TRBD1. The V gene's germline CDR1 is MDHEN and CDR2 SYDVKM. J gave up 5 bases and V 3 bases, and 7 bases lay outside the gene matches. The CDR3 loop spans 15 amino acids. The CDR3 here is CASSFPGTGRTEAFF. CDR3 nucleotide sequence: TGTGCCAGCAGTTTCCCCGGGACAGGGCGGACTGAAGCTTTCTTT.

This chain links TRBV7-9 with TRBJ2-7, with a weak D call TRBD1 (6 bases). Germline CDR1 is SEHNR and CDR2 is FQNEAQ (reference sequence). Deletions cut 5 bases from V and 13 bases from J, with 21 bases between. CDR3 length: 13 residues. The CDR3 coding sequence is TGTGCCAGCAGCGCTAGCAGCACAGGGAAGGTCTACTTC. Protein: CASSASSTGKVYF.